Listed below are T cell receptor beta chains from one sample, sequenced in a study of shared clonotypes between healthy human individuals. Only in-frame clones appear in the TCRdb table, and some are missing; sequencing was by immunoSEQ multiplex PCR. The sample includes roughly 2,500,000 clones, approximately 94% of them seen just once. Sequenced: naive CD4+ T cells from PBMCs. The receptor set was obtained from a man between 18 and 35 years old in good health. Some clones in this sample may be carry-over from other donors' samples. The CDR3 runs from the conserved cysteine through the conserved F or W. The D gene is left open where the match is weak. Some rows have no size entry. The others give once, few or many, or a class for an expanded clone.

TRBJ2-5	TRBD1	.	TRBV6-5	CASSSLTQGYQETQYF	TGTGCCAGCAGTTCACTAACACAGGGGTACCAAGAGACCCAGTACTTC
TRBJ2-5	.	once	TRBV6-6	CASSYGRGAETQYF	TGTGCCAGCAGTTACGGGAGAGGTGCGGAGACCCAGTACTTC
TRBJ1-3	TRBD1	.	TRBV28	CASNNGGQLYSGNTIYF	TGTGCCAGCAACAACGGGGGACAGCTTTACTCTGGAAACACCATATATTTT
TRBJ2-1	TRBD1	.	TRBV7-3	CASSSPGTGSHEQFF	TGTGCCAGCAGCTCTCCCGGGACAGGGTCCCATGAGCAGTTCTTC
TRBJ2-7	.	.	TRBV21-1	CASSKWDRSSYEQYF	TGTGCCAGCAGCAAATGGGACAGGTCTTCCTACGAGCAGTACTTC
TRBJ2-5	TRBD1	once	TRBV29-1	CSVRQGEETQYF	TGCAGCGTTCGACAGGGAGAGGAGACCCAGTACTTC
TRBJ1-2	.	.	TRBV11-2	CASSPLGRPNYGYTF	TGTGCCAGCAGCCCCCTAGGTCGACCTAACTATGGCTACACCTTC
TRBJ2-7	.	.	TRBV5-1	CASSNANLYEQYF	TGCGCCAGCAGTAACGCAAACCTCTACGAGCAGTACTTC
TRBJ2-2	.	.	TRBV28	CASSFGTPNTGELFF	TGTGCCAGCAGTTTTGGGACTCCAAACACCGGGGAGCTGTTTTTT
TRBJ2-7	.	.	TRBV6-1	CASSELVTEPGF	TGTGCCAGCAGTGAATTAGTCACAGAACCAGGCTTC
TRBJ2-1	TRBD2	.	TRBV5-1	CASSAVAGPANNEQFF	TGCGCCAGCAGCGCAGTAGCGGGACCCGCCAACAATGAGCAGTTCTTC
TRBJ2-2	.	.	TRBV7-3	CASSFTENTGELFF	TGTGCCAGCAGCTTTACCGAGAACACCGGGGAGCTGTTTTTT
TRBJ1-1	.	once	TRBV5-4	CASSFARGNTEAFF	TGTGCCAGCAGCTTCGCCAGAGGGAACACTGAAGCTTTCTTT
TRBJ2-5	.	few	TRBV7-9	CASSLAQETQYF	TGTGCCAGCAGCTTAGCACAAGAGACCCAGTACTTC
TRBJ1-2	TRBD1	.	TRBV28	CASRTGGWDYGYTF	TGTGCCAGCAGGACAGGGGGCTGGGACTATGGCTACACCTTC
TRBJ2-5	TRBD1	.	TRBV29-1	CSADRGPETQYF	TGCAGCGCTGACAGGGGGCCTGAGACCCAGTACTTC
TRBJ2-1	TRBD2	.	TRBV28	CASSPPSGGAYNEQFF	TGTGCCAGCAGTCCCCCCAGCGGGGGCGCCTACAATGAGCAGTTCTTC
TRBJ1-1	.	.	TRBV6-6	CASSGSMNTEAFF	TGTGCCAGCTCGGGTTCCATGAACACTGAAGCTTTCTTT
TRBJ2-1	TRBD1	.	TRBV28	CASTGGSYNEQFF	TGTGCCAGCACAGGGGGCTCCTACAATGAGCAGTTCTTC
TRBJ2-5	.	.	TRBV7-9	CASSSQPGARQTQYF	TGTGCCAGCAGCTCCCAACCAGGGGCGCGTCAGACCCAGTACTTC
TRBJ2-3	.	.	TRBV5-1	CASSLGTSTGNTDTQYF	TGCGCCAGCAGCTTGGGAACATCGACAGGAAACACAGATACGCAGTATTTT
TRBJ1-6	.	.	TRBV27	CASSPAPQGWASPLHF	TGTGCCAGCAGTCCCGCTCCACAGGGATGGGCTTCACCCCTCCACTTT
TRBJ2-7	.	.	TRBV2	CASRTSYEQYF	TGTGCCAGCAGGACTAGCTACGAGCAGTACTTC
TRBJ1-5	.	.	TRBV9	CASSPNTHSNQPQHF	TGTGCCAGCAGCCCAAACACCCATAGCAATCAGCCCCAGCATTTT
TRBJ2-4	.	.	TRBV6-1	CASSEAPGAKNIQYF	TGTGCCAGCAGTGAAGCCCCGGGGGCCAAAAACATTCAGTACTTC
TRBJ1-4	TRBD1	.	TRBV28	CASSYSGTGIEKLFF	TGTGCCAGCAGTTACTCCGGGACAGGGATCGAAAAACTGTTTTTT
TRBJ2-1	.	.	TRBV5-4	CASSPQGSLNEQFF	TGTGCCAGCAGCCCACAGGGTTCCCTCAATGAGCAGTTCTTC
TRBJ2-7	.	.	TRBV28	CASSRTGDYEQYF	TGTGCCAGCAGCCGGACGGGCGACTACGAGCAGTACTTC
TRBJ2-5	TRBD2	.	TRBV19	CASKRAGTGEETQYF	TGTGCCAGTAAACGAGCGGGAACGGGAGAAGAGACCCAGTACTTC
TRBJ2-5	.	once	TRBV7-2	CASSLVGTQGETQYF	TGTGCCAGCAGCTTAGTCGGAACCCAGGGAGAGACCCAGTACTTC
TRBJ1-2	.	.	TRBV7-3	CASSLQAAGINYGYTF	TGTGCCAGCAGCTTACAGGCAGCCGGGATAAACTATGGCTACACCTTC
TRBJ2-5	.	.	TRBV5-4	CASSWNLRDMGETAQYF	TGTGCCAGCAGCTGGAATCTCCGGGACATGGGAGAGACGGCCCAGTACTTC
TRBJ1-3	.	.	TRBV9	CASSQSGGNTIYF	TGTGCCAGCAGCCAATCCGGGGGAAACACCATATATTTT
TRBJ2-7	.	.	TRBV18	CASSRFRQVTGDEQYF	TGTGCCAGCTCACGATTCCGACAGGTAACCGGGGACGAGCAGTACTTC
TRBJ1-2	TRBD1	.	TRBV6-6	CASSYRDRGHYGYTF	TGTGCCAGCAGTTACCGGGACAGGGGTCACTATGGCTACACCTTC
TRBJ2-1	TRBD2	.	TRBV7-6	CASSLVFRALAGGSLNEQFF	TGTGCCAGCAGCTTAGTCTTCCGGGCTCTAGCGGGAGGGAGTTTGAATGAGCAGTTCTTC
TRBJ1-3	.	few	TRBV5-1	CASSLDRAGNTIYF	TGCGCCAGCAGCTTGGACAGGGCTGGAAACACCATATATTTT
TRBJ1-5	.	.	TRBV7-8	CASSLGGSQPQHF	TGTGCCAGCAGCTTAGGTGGAAGTCAGCCCCAGCATTTT
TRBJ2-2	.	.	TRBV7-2	CASSPPGGRGAGELFF	TGTGCCAGCAGCCCCCCCGGGGGCCGGGGAGCCGGGGAGCTGTTTTTT
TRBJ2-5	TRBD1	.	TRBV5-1	CASSSGQGVRETQYF	TGCGCCAGCAGCTCGGGACAGGGGGTTCGAGAGACCCAGTACTTC
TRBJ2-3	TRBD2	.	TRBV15	CATRPGLAGGPATQYF	TGTGCCACCCGGCCCGGACTAGCGGGTGGGCCGGCTACGCAGTATTTT
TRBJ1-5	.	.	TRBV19	CASSIARGSGQPQHF	TGTGCCAGTAGTATAGCTCGGGGATCGGGTCAGCCCCAGCATTTT
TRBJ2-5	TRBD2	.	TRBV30	CALEGRTSGAPETQYF	TGTGCCTTGGAGGGGCGGACTAGCGGGGCTCCAGAGACCCAGTACTTC
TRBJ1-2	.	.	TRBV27	CASRHRDGYTF	TGTGCCAGCAGGCACAGGGATGGCTACACCTTC
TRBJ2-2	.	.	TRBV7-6	CASITTGLPTGELFF	TGTGCCAGCATAACGACGGGACTTCCCACCGGGGAGCTGTTTTTT
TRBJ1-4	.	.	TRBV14	CASSVSPRDTPYYLFF	TGTGCCAGCAGCGTGAGCCCCCGGGACACCCCTTATTACCTGTTTTTT
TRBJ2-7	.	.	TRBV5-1	CASSGTTSSYEQYF	TGCGCCAGCAGCGGTACCACGAGCTCCTACGAGCAGTACTTC
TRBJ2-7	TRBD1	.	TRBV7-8	CASSWGTGYYEQYF	TGTGCCAGCAGCTGGGGGACAGGATACTACGAGCAGTACTTC
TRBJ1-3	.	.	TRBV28	CASSLQTGGNTIYF	TGTGCCAGCAGTTTACAGACCGGAGGAAACACCATATATTTT
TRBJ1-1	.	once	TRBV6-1	CASSEVENTEAFF	TGTGCCAGCAGTGAAGTGGAGAACACTGAAGCTTTCTTT
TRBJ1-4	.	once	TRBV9	CASSVGSPGSGNEKLFF	TGTGCCAGCAGCGTAGGGAGCCCGGGGTCAGGTAATGAAAAACTGTTTTTT
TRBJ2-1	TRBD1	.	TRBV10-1	CASSDRTGGRNEQFF	TGCGCCAGCAGTGACCGGACAGGGGGTCGCAATGAGCAGTTCTTC